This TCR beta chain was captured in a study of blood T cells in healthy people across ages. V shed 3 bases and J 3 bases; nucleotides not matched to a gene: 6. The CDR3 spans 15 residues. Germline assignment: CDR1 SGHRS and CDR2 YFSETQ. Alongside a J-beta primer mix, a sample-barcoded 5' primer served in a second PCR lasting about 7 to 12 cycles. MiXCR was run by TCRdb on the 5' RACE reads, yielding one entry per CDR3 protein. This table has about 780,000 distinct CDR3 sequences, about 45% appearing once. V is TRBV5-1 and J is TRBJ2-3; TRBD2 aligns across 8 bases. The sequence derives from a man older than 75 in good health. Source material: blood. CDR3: CASSSLGGRTDTQYF. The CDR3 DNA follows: TGCGCCAGCAGCTCCCTTGGCGGGAGGACAGATACGCAGTATTTT.